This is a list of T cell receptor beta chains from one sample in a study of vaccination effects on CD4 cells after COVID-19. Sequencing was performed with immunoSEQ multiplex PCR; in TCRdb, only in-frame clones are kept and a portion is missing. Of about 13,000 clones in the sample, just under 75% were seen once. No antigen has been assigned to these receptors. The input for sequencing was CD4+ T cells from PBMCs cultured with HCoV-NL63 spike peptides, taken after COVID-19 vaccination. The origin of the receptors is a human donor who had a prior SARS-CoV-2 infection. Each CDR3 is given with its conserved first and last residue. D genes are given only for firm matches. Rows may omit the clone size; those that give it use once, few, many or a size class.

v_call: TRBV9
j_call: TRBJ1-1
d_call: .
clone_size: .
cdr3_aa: CASSVGGRAANTEAFF
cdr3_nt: TGTGCCAGCAGCGTAGGAGGGCGGGCAGCAAACACTGAAGCTTTCTTT

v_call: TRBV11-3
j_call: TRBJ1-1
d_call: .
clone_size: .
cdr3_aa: CASSLAQGWSEAFF
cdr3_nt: TGTGCCAGCAGCTTAGCCCAGGGGTGGTCTGAAGCTTTCTTT

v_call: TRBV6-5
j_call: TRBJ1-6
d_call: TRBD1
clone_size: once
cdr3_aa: CASRRTGADNSPLHF
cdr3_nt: TGTGCCAGCAGGAGGACAGGGGCTGATAATTCACCCCTCCACTTT

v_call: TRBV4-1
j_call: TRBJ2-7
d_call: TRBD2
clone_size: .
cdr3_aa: CASSQGLAVTYEQYF
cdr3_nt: TGCGCCAGCAGCCAAGGACTAGCGGTTACCTACGAGCAGTACTTC

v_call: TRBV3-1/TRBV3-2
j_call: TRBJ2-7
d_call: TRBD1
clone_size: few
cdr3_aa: CASSQDLRQGSYEQYF
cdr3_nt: TGTGCCAGCAGCCAAGATCTGAGACAGGGTAGCTACGAGCAGTACTTC

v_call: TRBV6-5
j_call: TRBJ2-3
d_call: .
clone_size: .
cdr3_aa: CASSSDGTDTQYF
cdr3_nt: TGTGCCAGCAGTTCCGACGGCACAGATACGCAGTATTTT

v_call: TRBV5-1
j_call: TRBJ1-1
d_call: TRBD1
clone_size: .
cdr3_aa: CASSPRTGEGTEAFF
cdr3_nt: TGCGCCAGCAGCCCGAGGACAGGGGAAGGCACTGAAGCTTTCTTT

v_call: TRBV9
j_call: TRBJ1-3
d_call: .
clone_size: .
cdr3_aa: CASSPTGHLGNTIYF
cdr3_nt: TGTGCCAGCAGCCCCACGGGACACCTTGGAAACACCATATATTTT

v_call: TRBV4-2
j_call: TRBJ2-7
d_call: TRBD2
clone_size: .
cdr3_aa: CASSQQTSGRANHEQYF
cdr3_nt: TGTGCCAGCAGCCAGCAGACTAGCGGGAGGGCTAACCACGAGCAGTACTTC

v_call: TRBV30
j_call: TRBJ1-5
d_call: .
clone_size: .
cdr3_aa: CAWTSTDRTQPQHF
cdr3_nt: TGTGCCTGGACTTCCACCGACAGGACTCAGCCCCAGCATTTT

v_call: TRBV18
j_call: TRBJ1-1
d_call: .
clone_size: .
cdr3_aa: CASSLNTEAFF
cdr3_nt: TGTGCCAGCTCGTTGAACACTGAAGCTTTCTTT

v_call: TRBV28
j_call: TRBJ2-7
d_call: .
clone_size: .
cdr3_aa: CASSYQGTEQYF
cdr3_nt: TGTGCCAGCAGTTACCAGGGTACGGAGCAGTACTTC

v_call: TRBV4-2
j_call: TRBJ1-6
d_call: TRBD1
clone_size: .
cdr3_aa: CASSRRQGLYNSPLHF
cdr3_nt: TGTGCCAGCAGCCGTCGACAGGGGCTTTATAATTCACCCCTCCACTTT

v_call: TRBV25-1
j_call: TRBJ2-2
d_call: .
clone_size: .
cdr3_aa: CASSEFSGTIYTGELFF
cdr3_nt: TGTGCCAGCAGTGAATTTTCCGGGACCATATACACCGGGGAGCTGTTTTTT

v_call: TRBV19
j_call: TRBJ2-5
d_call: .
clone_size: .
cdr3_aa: CATRSVQQETQYF
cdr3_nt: TGTGCCACTAGAAGCGTACAACAAGAGACCCAGTACTTC

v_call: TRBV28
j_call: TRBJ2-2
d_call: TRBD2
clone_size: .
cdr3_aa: CASSSGTSRSGELFF
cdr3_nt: TGTGCCAGCAGCTCCGGGACTAGTAGGTCCGGGGAGCTGTTTTTT

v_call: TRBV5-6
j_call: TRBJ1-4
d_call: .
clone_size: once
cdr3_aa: CASSLRPGAGEKLFF
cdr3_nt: TGTGCCAGCAGCTTGCGTCCGGGGGCCGGAGAAAAACTGTTTTTT

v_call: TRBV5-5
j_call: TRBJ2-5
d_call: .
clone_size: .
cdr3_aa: CASSLIGYVETQYF
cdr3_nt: TGTGCCAGCAGCTTGATCGGGTACGTGGAGACCCAGTACTTC

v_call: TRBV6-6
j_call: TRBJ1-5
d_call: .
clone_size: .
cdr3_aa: CASGQVGLQPQHF
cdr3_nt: TGTGCCAGCGGTCAGGTGGGTCTCCAGCCCCAGCATTTT

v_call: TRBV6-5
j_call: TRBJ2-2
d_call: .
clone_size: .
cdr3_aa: CASSFFQGLETGELFF
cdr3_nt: TGTGCCAGCAGTTTCTTCCAGGGACTTGAAACCGGGGAGCTGTTTTTT

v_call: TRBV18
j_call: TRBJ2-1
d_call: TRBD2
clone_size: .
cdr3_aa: CASSPTKGGRLAGGPRDEQFF
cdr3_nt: TGTGCCAGCTCACCCACAAAAGGGGGTAGACTAGCGGGTGGCCCCCGGGATGAGCAGTTCTTC

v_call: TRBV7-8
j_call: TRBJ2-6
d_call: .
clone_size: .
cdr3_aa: CASSFSSFSGANVLTF
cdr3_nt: TGTGCCAGCAGCTTCTCAAGTTTCTCTGGGGCCAACGTCCTGACTTTC

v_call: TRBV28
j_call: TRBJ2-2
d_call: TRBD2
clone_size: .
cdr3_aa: CASSSTSDSGSYPGELFF
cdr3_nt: TGTGCCAGCAGTTCGACCTCTGATAGCGGGAGTTATCCCGGGGAGCTGTTTTTT

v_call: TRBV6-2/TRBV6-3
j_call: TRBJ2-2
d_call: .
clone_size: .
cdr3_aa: CASSPLFERVRTGELFF
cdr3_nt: TGTGCCAGCAGCCCCCTTTTTGAGCGGGTTCGCACCGGGGAGCTGTTTTTT

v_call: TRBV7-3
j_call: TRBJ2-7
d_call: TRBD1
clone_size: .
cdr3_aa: CASSWTGGLSEQYF
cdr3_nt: TGTGCCAGCAGCTGGACAGGTGGTCTCAGCGAGCAGTACTTC

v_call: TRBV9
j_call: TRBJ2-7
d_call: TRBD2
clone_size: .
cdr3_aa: CASSPGLFVDEQYF
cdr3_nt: TGTGCCAGCAGCCCGGGACTATTCGTCGACGAGCAGTACTTC

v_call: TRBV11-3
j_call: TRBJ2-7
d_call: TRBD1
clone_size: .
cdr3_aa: CASSLEGTGGYEQYF
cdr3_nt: TGTGCCAGCAGCTTAGAGGGGACAGGGGGCTACGAGCAGTACTTC